The subject of this entry is one TCR beta chain. The sample is drawn from a study of blood T cell repertoires in COVID-19. J was trimmed by 0 bases and V by 5 bases; bases with no gene match: 8. The germline V gene encodes CDR1 SGHTA and CDR2 FQGTGA. CDR3 length: 17 residues. Method: immunoSEQ multiplex PCR; TCRdb's copy keeps in-frame clones and lacks some. The repertoire consists of approximately 250,000 clones, with more than 80% occurring once and the leading ten covering approximately 4%. Participant reports of clinical history set cohort assignment. Sample: PBMCs or T cells enriched from blood (not recorded which). The chain links TRBV7-3 to TRBJ2-1; 9 bases are shared with TRBD2. The TCR originated in a woman aged 25 to 45 with acute COVID-19. Here the CDR3 reads CASSTRGSGSSYNEQFF. The DNA of the CDR3 is TGTGCCAGCAGCACCCGAGGTAGCGGGAGCTCCTACAATGAGCAGTTCTTC.